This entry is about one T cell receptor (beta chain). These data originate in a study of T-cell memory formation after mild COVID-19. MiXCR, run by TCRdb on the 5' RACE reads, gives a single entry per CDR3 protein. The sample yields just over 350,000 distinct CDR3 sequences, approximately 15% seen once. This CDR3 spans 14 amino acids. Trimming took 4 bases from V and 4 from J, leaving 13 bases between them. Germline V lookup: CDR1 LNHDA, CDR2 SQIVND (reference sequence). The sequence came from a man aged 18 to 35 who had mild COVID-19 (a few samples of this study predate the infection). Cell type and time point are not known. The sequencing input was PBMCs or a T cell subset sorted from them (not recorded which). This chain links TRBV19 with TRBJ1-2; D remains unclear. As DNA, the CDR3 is TGTGCCAGTAGTACGCCCCAGACGGTCTATGGCTACACCTTC. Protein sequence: CASSTPQTVYGYTF.